The 10 T cell receptor beta chains listed next were all sequenced from one sample in a study of T cell responses to AZD1222 COVID-19 vaccine. The protocol was immunoSEQ multiplex PCR, while the TCRdb copy is restricted to in-frame clones and leaves out a portion. The sample has about 160,000 clones, 90% to 95% seen once; the top ten hold about 1.1%. Sequencing used peripheral blood, obtained 28 days after the second AZD1222 dose. The receptors originated from an adult who received the AZD1222 COVID-19 vaccine.

This rearrangement joins TRBV27 to TRBJ2-1, with 7 bases aligning to TRBD2. V was clipped by 4 bases and J by 3 bases; unmatched bases: 3. This CDR3 spans 14 amino acids. CDR1 is MNHEY and CDR2 is SMNVEV in the germline V gene (reference sequence). For the CDR3, the DNA is TGTGCCAGCAGTTCTGGGGGGGGCTACAATGAGCAGTTCTTC. This codes for CASSSGGGYNEQFF.

This clone has a single count. The chain carries TRBV5-1 and TRBJ1-1; D is uncertain. Trimming pared 0 bases from V and 3 bases from J, leaving 9 bases between. Germline CDR1 SGHRS, CDR2 YFSETQ. The CDR3 spans 14 residues. DNA of the CDR3: TGCGCCAGCAGCTTGGAGGCAGCGGACACTGAAGCTTTCTTT. Translation gives CASSLEAADTEAFF.

V is TRBV4-2 and J is TRBJ2-7, with D perhaps being TRBD1 or TRBD2 (6 bases each). CDR1 and CDR2 from the germline V gene are LGHNA and YNFKEQ. Trimming cost V 4 bases and J 7 bases, with 14 bases left between them. The CDR3 is made up of 13 amino acids. DNA for the CDR3: TGTGCCAGCAGCCGGTGGGGGGCCGGGGAGCAGTACTTC. This codes for CASSRWGAGEQYF.

The J gene is TRBJ2-2, the V gene TRBV7-9; 8 positions match TRBD2. The CDR3 is 14 residues long. V lost 11 bases and J lost 2; bases outside the gene matches: 7. CDR1 and CDR2 (germline): SEHNR, FQNEAQ (reference sequence). Written as DNA, the CDR3 is TGTGCCCGCGAGGGACTAGAAAACACCGGGGAGCTGTTTTTT. Its protein is CAREGLENTGELFF.

Sample share makes this clone medium-sized. CDR3 sequence: CASSHRTNPNSPLHF. The CDR3 DNA reads TGCGCCAGCAGCCACCGGACGAATCCCAATTCACCCCTCCACTTT. This chain connects TRBV4-1 to TRBJ1-6, with D unresolved. V was clipped by 3 bases and J by 7 bases, with 13 bases between them. The CDR3 consists of 15 residues. The germline V gene encodes CDR1 MGHRA and CDR2 YSYEKL.

This clone appeared a single time. CDR3 residues: CATSDCKDRAFYEQYF. The CDR3 coding sequence is TGTGCCACCAGTGACTGTAAGGACAGGGCGTTCTACGAGCAGTACTTC. The chain combines TRBV24-1 with TRBJ2-7, with 8 bases identical to TRBD1. There are 16 residues in the CDR3. V shed 4 bases and J 3 bases; nucleotides not matched to a gene: 10. CDR1 is KGHDR and CDR2 is SFDVKD in the germline V gene.

There are a few counts of this clone. The V and J genes are TRBV5-4 and TRBJ2-7, with D possibly called TRBD1 or TRBD2 (5 bases each). The CDR3 covers 15 residues. V lost 4 bases, J lost 0 bases, and 14 bases lay in between. Per the germline V gene, CDR1 is SGHNT and CDR2 is YYREEE (reference sequence). CDR3 in amino acids: CASSLFGGISYEQYF. CDR3 nucleotide sequence: TGTGCCAGCAGCCTATTTGGGGGAATCTCCTACGAGCAGTACTTC. The whole variable domain, remainder taken from reference TRBV5-4 and TRBJ2-7, is ETGVTQSPTHLIKTRGQQVTLRCSSQSGHNTVSWYQQALGQGPQFIFQYYREEENGRGNFPPRFSGLQFPNYSSELNVNALELDDSALYLCASSLFGGISYEQYFGPGTRLTVT.

This clone was seen more than once but under ten times. The genes are TRBV6-5 and TRBJ1-6; 8 bases map to TRBD1. CDR1 MNHEY and CDR2 SVGAGI come from the germline V gene. The CDR3 totals 14 residues. Unmatched junction bases numbered 7, after V lost 6 bases and J lost 9 bases. The CDR3, as DNA: TGTGCCAGCAGAAGCGGGACAGGCGTTTCACCCCTCCACTTT. It codes for CASRSGTGVSPLHF.

This clone showed up just once. The rearrangement links TRBV9 to TRBJ1-2; perhaps TRBD1 as D (5 bases). V gave up 0 bases and J gave up 3 bases, with 12 bases separating them. The length of the CDR3 is 15 residues. Looked up from germline, CDR1 is SGDLS and CDR2 is YYNGEE. CDR3 in amino acids: CASSVEGQGDYGYTF. In DNA form, the CDR3 reads TGTGCCAGCAGCGTAGAAGGTCAGGGTGACTATGGCTACACCTTC.

The gene calls are TRBV5-1 and TRBJ1-3, with D unresolved. CDR1 is SGHRS and CDR2 is YFSETQ in the germline V gene. The CDR3 contains 15 residues. Trimming stripped 5 bases from V and 2 bases from J, with 14 bases between. Here the CDR3 reads CASRPTPAPGNTIYF. The CDR3 bases are TGCGCCAGCAGACCAACCCCTGCACCTGGAAACACCATATATTTT.